The 13 T cell receptor beta chains in this list originate from one sample, sequenced in a study of cytomegalovirus exposure and HLA in healthy donors. 13 Jbeta primers and 60 Vbeta primers were used for the PCR. The assay was immunoSEQ multiplex PCR, and TCRdb's table has in-frame clones only and misses some. This sample carries some 210,000 clones, roughly 80% of them seen once, and the ten largest clones take 3.8%. Material: PBMCs. The origin of the receptors is a male donor in good health and CMV-seronegative.

The rearrangement links TRBV19 to TRBJ1-2; D might be TRBD1 (6 bases). V dropped 8 bases and J dropped 0 bases, with 13 bases sitting between them. In germline, CDR1 is LNHDA, CDR2 SQIVND (reference sequence). The CDR3 runs 14 residues. The DNA for the CDR3 is TGTGCCAGTGGTAGACAGGAGTCTAACTATGGCTACACCTTC. It translates to CASGRQESNYGYTF.

The chain couples TRBV7-3 to TRBJ2-5; D may be TRBD2 (5 bases). TRBJ2-7 explains the end of the DNA better; the J call may be wrong. The CDR3 runs to 14 residues. The germline V gene has CDR1 SGHTA and CDR2 FQGTGA. CDR3 bases: TGTGCCAGCAGCTTAACGAGCGGAACATACGAGCAGTACTTC. Translation gives CASSLTSGTYEQYF.

V and J are TRBV19 and TRBJ2-5, with 8 bases lining up with TRBD1. Germline V CDR1 and CDR2: LNHDA, SQIVND (reference sequence). Trimming at V came to 6 bases and at J to 8 bases, leaving 8 bases not matched to a gene. The CDR3 sequence is 13 residues long. As DNA, the CDR3 is TGTGCCAGTAGCTCCGGACAGGGCATCACCCAGTACTTC. Amino acids: CASSSGQGITQYF.

The chain has TRBV4-1 and TRBJ1-3; 8 nucleotides agree with TRBD1. The junction had 6 bases not matched to a gene; V was cut back by 2 bases and J by 3 bases. This CDR3 has 16 amino acids. Germline lookup yields CDR1 MGHRA and CDR2 YSYEKL. The CDR3 here is CASSQNQGAGGNTIYF. CDR3 sequence (DNA): TGCGCCAGCAGCCAAAATCAGGGGGCCGGTGGAAACACCATATATTTT.

The chain has TRBV7-3 and TRBJ2-2; no clear D gene. V dropped 2 bases and J dropped 0 bases, with 7 bases sitting between them. Germline V gene data show CDR1 as SGHTA and CDR2 as FQGTGA. The CDR3 consists of 15 residues. The CDR3: CASSLDFSNTGELFF. In nucleotides, the CDR3 is TGTGCCAGCAGCTTAGACTTTTCGAACACCGGGGAGCTGTTTTTT.

The V call is TRBV2, the J call TRBJ2-7; TRBD1 matches 7 bases. The V gene end was trimmed by 3 bases and the J gene end by 9 bases; junction bases not matched to a gene: 14. Germline V lookup: CDR1 SNHLY, CDR2 FYNNEI. The CDR3 runs 15 residues. CDR3: CASSEVTGSLRGQYF. CDR3 DNA: TGTGCCAGCAGTGAGGTGACAGGGAGCCTACGAGGGCAGTACTTC.

This chain links TRBV7-3 with TRBJ2-3; 7 bases are shared with TRBD2. Germline V gives CDR1 SGHTA, CDR2 FQGTGA. The V segment lost 0 bases and the J segment 2 bases; nucleotides outside the gene matches: 11. This CDR3 region has 18 residues. CDR3 nucleotide sequence: TGTGCCAGCAGCTTAACGTCGGGGGGTAGCGGCCTCACAGATACGCAGTATTTT. It codes for CASSLTSGGSGLTDTQYF. Full variable domain (remainder filled in from reference TRBV7-3 and TRBJ2-3): GAGVSQTPSNKVTEKGKYVELRCDPISGHTALYWYRQSLGQGPEFLIYFQGTGAADDSGLPNDRFFAVRPEGSVSTLKIQRTERGDSAVYLCASSLTSGGSGLTDTQYFGPGTRLTVL.

The rearrangement uses TRBV5-1 and TRBJ2-3; TRBD2 agrees at 9 bases. CDR1 and CDR2 (germline): SGHRS, YFSETQ. The CDR3 is 17 amino acids. The V gene end was trimmed by 0 bases and the J gene end by 1 base; junction bases not matched to a gene: 6. This CDR3 is CASSLEVAGGGTDTQYF. The CDR3 coding sequence is TGCGCCAGCAGCTTGGAGGTGGCGGGAGGGGGCACAGATACGCAGTATTTT. The variable domain in full, with the rest retrieved from reference TRBV5-1 and TRBJ2-3, is KAGVTQTPRYLIKTRGQQVTLSCSPISGHRSVSWYQQTPGQGLQFLFEYFSETQRNKGNFPGRFSGRQFSNSRSEMNVSTLELGDSALYLCASSLEVAGGGTDTQYFGPGTRLTVL.

This clone was found a few times. The chain links TRBV2 to TRBJ1-4; TRBD1 aligns across 10 bases. V gave up 4 bases and J gave up 7 bases; unmatched junction bases: 3. This CDR3 is built from 14 residues. Germline lookup yields CDR1 SNHLY and CDR2 FYNNEI. The chain's CDR3 is CASSVGQGGEKLFF. The CDR3 nucleotides read TGTGCCAGCAGTGTTGGACAGGGGGGTGAAAAACTGTTTTTT.

V is TRBV4-1 and J is TRBJ2-3; TRBD2 aligns across 8 bases. The V gene end was trimmed by 6 bases and the J gene end by 0 bases; junction bases not matched to a gene: 5. This CDR3 has 15 residues. Germline V gives CDR1 MGHRA, CDR2 YSYEKL. CDR3 loop: CASRSLAASTDTQYF. In nucleotides, the CDR3 is TGCGCCAGCAGGTCACTAGCGGCTAGCACAGATACGCAGTATTTT.

The chain combines TRBV25-1 with TRBJ1-1; D is perhaps TRBD1 (5 bases). CDR3 length: 18 residues. Germline assignment: CDR1 MGHDK and CDR2 SYGVNS. V lost 1 base and J 0 bases, leaving 18 bases between the germline ends. As DNA, the CDR3 is TGTGCCAGCAGTGAATCTGAAGGGGTTACAACGATGAACACTGAAGCTTTCTTT. It translates to CASSESEGVTTMNTEAFF.

V gene TRBV6-5 combines with J gene TRBJ1-4; D may be TRBD1 (5 bases). Germline CDR1 reads MNHEY; CDR2 reads SVGAGI. The CDR3 is made up of 14 amino acids. V gave up 5 bases and J gave up 8 bases, with 15 bases separating them. As DNA, the CDR3 is TGTGCCAGCAGTGAAACGGGGGTTTGGGAAAAACTGTTTTTT. It codes for CASSETGVWEKLFF.

The J gene is TRBJ1-1, the V gene TRBV18; the match to TRBD1 covers 9 bases. The CDR3 is made up of 16 amino acids. Germline-derived CDR1 and CDR2 are KGHSH and LQKENI. V dropped 2 bases and J dropped 5; count of bases not matched to a gene: 9. The CDR3 DNA reads as TGTGCCAGCTCACCAAGTAGGGGACAGGGTGGGACTGAAGCTTTCTTT. Translating it yields CASSPSRGQGGTEAFF.